These 5 T cell receptor beta chains originate from one sample sequenced in a study of monozygotic twins with cystic fibrosis. Profiled with immunoSEQ multiplex PCR; TCRdb holds only in-frame clones, not every one. There are 34,000 or so clones in the sample; 90% to 95% occur only once, and 0.15% to 0.2% lies in the top ten. Material for sequencing was blood. Receptors originate from a boy aged 2-15 years with cystic fibrosis.

The chain is built from TRBV18 and TRBJ1-5; maybe TRBD1 (6 bases). Trimming shortened V by 4 bases and J by 0 bases, and 7 bases separated the two germline ends. The CDR3 runs 14 residues. Germline V CDR1 and CDR2: KGHSH, LQKENI. The CDR3 DNA reads as TGTGCCAGCTCACGACAGGATAGCAATCAGCCCCAGCATTTT. This gives the protein CASSRQDSNQPQHF.

The chain carries TRBV7-3 and TRBJ2-2; 8 nucleotides line up with TRBD1. J gave up 2 bases and V 2 bases, and 4 bases lay outside the gene matches. Per germline, CDR1 SGHTA and CDR2 FQGTGA. CDR3 length equals 16 residues. The CDR3 bases are TGTGCCAGCAGCTTAGGTGGACAGGGCAACACCGGGGAGCTGTTTTTT. Translated: CASSLGGQGNTGELFF. Looking up the rest from reference TRBV7-3 and TRBJ2-2 gives the full variable domain: GAGVSQTPSNKVTEKGKYVELRCDPISGHTALYWYRQSLGQGPEFLIYFQGTGAADDSGLPNDRFFAVRPEGSVSTLKIQRTERGDSAVYLCASSLGGQGNTGELFFGEGSRLTVL.

This clone has only one observation. The chain couples TRBV10-3 to TRBJ2-3; 7 nucleotides line up with TRBD1. The length of the CDR3 is 14 residues. CDR1 and CDR2 from the germline V gene are ENHRY and SYGVKD. The V gene end was trimmed by 9 bases and the J gene end by 6 bases; junction bases not matched to a gene: 12. The CDR3 protein is CAMGMSGGGDTQYF. In DNA, the CDR3 is TGTGCCATGGGAATGTCAGGGGGTGGTGATACGCAGTATTTT.

This chain links TRBV10-3 with TRBJ1-1, with D unresolved. The ends were cut back, 4 bases at V and 4 bases at J, with 16 bases in the middle. CDR3 length: 15 residues. From germline, CDR1 is ENHRY and CDR2 SYGVKD. The CDR3 protein is CAISAAEKTSTEAFF. In DNA, the CDR3 is TGTGCCATCAGTGCAGCGGAGAAGACCTCCACTGAAGCTTTCTTT.

The gene calls are TRBV27 and TRBJ1-1; no reliable D call. Trimming cost V 2 bases and J 4 bases, with 14 bases left between them. Germline V gene lookup returns CDR1 MNHEY and CDR2 SMNVEV (reference sequence). The CDR3 spans 15 residues. For the CDR3, the DNA is TGTGCCAGCAGTTTAACCCGGGAGTTTAGCACTGAAGCTTTCTTT. It translates to CASSLTREFSTEAFF.